A single sample gave rise to the 25 T cell receptor beta chains below, sequenced in a study of T-cell reconstitution after alpha-beta-depleted transplantation in children. Unique molecular identifiers were built into the TCRbeta library. TCRdb processed the PCR reads anew with MiXCR; each CDR3 protein has one entry. The sample contains about 610,000 distinct CDR3 sequences, roughly a tenth of which appear only once. The sample in question was PBMCs from the stem cell graft donor, obtained from the stem cell graft. Every receptor here comes from a human donor who donated a stem cell graft to a child with acute myeloid leukemia.

This clonotype occurred a few times. V is TRBV20-1 and J is TRBJ1-2; D not resolved. The CDR3 runs 14 residues. The germline V and J ends were trimmed by 1 base and 4 bases, with 13 bases remaining between them. Per the germline V gene, CDR1 is DFQATT and CDR2 is SNEGSKA (reference sequence). CDR3 residues: CSARVAERVYGYTF. CDR3 nucleotide sequence: TGCAGTGCTAGAGTGGCCGAACGGGTCTATGGCTACACCTTC.

This clonotype was observed a few times. The rearrangement links TRBV20-1 to TRBJ2-7; TRBD2 matches at 7 bases. V lost 0 bases and J lost 3; bases outside the gene matches: 14. Germline values: CDR1 DFQATT, CDR2 SNEGSKA (reference sequence). CDR3 length: 17 amino acids. CDR3 region: CSARDRRAAGNLYEQYF. The CDR3 bases are TGCAGTGCTAGAGATCGGCGAGCAGCGGGAAATCTCTACGAGCAGTACTTC.

This chain joins TRBV9 and TRBJ2-7, with 7 bases matching TRBD1. The germline V gene encodes CDR1 SGDLS and CDR2 YYNGEE. This CDR3 spans 14 amino acids. The V gene end was trimmed by 0 bases and the J gene end by 4 bases; junction bases not matched to a gene: 4. The CDR3 sequence is CASSVAGTDYEQYF. The DNA of the CDR3 is TGTGCCAGCAGCGTAGCCGGGACAGATTACGAGCAGTACTTC.

Ten or more counts support this clonotype. The rearrangement links TRBV12-3 or TRBV12-4 to TRBJ2-1; D is uncertain. V gave up 7 bases and J gave up 0 bases, with 10 bases separating them. This CDR3 is 14 amino acids long. CDR3 nucleotides: TGTGCCAGCACCCCGACCGGCTCCTACAATGAGCAGTTCTTC. Encoded protein: CASTPTGSYNEQFF.

The chain links TRBV7-6 to TRBJ2-5; 13 bases match TRBD2. Germline loops: CDR1 SGHVS, CDR2 FNYEAQ. The length of the CDR3 is 16 residues. J lost 2 bases, V lost 3 bases, and 3 bases had no gene match. CDR3 sequence: CASSLPGLAGQETQYF. For the CDR3, the DNA is TGTGCCAGCAGCTTGCCGGGACTAGCGGGACAAGAGACCCAGTACTTC.

Ten or more counts support this clonotype. The chain links TRBV6-5 to TRBJ2-3; 11 positions match TRBD2. V was pared by 0 bases and J by 2 bases, with 4 bases of the junction left unmatched. Germline CDR1 reads MNHEY; CDR2 reads SVGAGI. The CDR3 contains 17 residues. This chain's CDR3 is CASSYSLLAGVTDTQYF. CDR3 in DNA: TGTGCCAGCAGTTACTCCTTACTAGCGGGGGTCACAGATACGCAGTATTTT.

The V and J genes are TRBV20-1 and TRBJ2-7; 7 positions agree with TRBD2. Trimming removed 6 bases from V and 2 bases from J; junction bases left unmatched: 10. The CDR3 extends over 14 amino acids. Germline loops: CDR1 DFQATT, CDR2 SNEGSKA (reference sequence). DNA of the CDR3: TGCAGTGCACTACGGCCGGGGGGACCCTACGAGCAGTACTTC. Protein: CSALRPGGPYEQYF.

This clonotype was detected only a few times. A junction end diverges from the germline sequence, so it may reflect a read error. The chain links TRBV20-1 to TRBJ2-2; 9 bases match TRBD2. Per the germline V gene, CDR1 is DFQATT and CDR2 is SNEGSKA (reference sequence). This CDR3 is 17 amino acids long. As DNA, the CDR3 is TGCAGTGCTAGAGGGAGACTAGCGGCCTCGAACGCCGGGGAGCTGTTTTTT. Encoded protein: CSARGRLAASNAGELFF.

In its sample, this clonotype was seen a few times. The chain combines TRBV5-6 with TRBJ2-7; 8 bases are a match to TRBD2. V lost 4 bases, J lost 5 bases, and 14 bases stayed unmatched. This CDR3 is built from 16 residues. Looked up from germline, CDR1 is SGHDT and CDR2 is YYEEEE. This chain's CDR3 is CASSIRRTSLRHEQYF. CDR3 nucleotides: TGTGCCAGCAGCATTCGAAGGACTAGCCTACGCCACGAGCAGTACTTC.

In its sample, this clonotype was seen many times. V usage is TRBV20-1 and J usage is TRBJ2-7, with a weak D call TRBD2 (6 bases). The V and J ends lost 1 base and 0 bases respectively, with 10 bases between them. The CDR3 sequence is 14 residues long. Germline CDR1 DFQATT, CDR2 SNEGSKA (reference sequence). DNA of the CDR3: TGCAGTGCTAGAGGGACTACGGACTCCTACGAGCAGTACTTC. This translates into CSARGTTDSYEQYF.

This clonotype was found a few times. V and J are TRBV5-1 and TRBJ2-1, with D possibly being TRBD1 (6 bases). The CDR3 has 14 residues. Per germline, CDR1 SGHRS and CDR2 YFSETQ. The V and J ends lost 4 bases and 4 bases respectively, with 12 bases between them. CDR3 in amino acids: CASSPGAAYNEQFF. The CDR3 coding sequence is TGCGCCAGCAGCCCAGGGGCAGCTTACAATGAGCAGTTCTTC.

This clonotype was seen only a few times. This chain links TRBV5-1 with TRBJ2-5, with 7 bases fitting TRBD2. The germline CDR1 and CDR2 sequences are SGHRS and YFSETQ. CDR3 size: 15 residues. V trimming: 5 bases; J trimming: 5 bases; junction bases outside the gene matches: 12. CDR3 amino acids: CASRPNAGDGETQYF. Written as DNA, the CDR3 is TGCGCCAGCAGACCCAACGCGGGAGACGGGGAGACCCAGTACTTC.

CDR3 protein: CASSSPGFTQYF. The DNA of the CDR3 is TGTGCCAGCAGTTCGCCAGGGTTTACCCAGTACTTC. The chain links TRBV28 to TRBJ2-5; TRBD1 is a possible D gene (5 bases). V lost 4 bases and J 8 bases, leaving 11 bases between the germline ends. CDR3 size: 12 residues. CDR1 MDHEN and CDR2 SYDVKM come from the germline V gene.

This clonotype was counted a few times. The chain recombines TRBV11-2 with TRBJ2-5; D might be TRBD1 (6 bases). V lost 6 bases, J lost 2 bases, and 16 bases lay in between. CDR1 SGHAT and CDR2 FQNNGV come from the germline V gene. This CDR3 is built from 15 residues. CDR3: CASRVPGQRQETQYF. In DNA form, the CDR3 reads TGTGCCAGCAGGGTCCCGGGACAACGGCAAGAGACCCAGTACTTC. The full variable domain, in which reference TRBV11-2 and TRBJ2-5 provide the parts outside the CDR3, is EAGVAQSPRYKIIEKRQSVAFWCNPISGHATLYWYQQILGQGPKLLIQFQNNGVVDDSQLPKDRFSAERLKGVDSTLKIQPAKLEDSAVYLCASRVPGQRQETQYFGPGTRLLVL.

The CDR3 DNA sequence: TGCAGTGCTAGAGGAGGACTAGCGGGTAACACAGATACGCAGTATTTT. Its translation: CSARGGLAGNTDTQYF. V usage is TRBV20-1 and J usage is TRBJ2-3; 11 bases fit TRBD2. V lost 1 base to trimming and J lost 2 bases; unmatched junction nucleotides: 5. The CDR3 length is 16 residues. In germline, CDR1 is DFQATT, CDR2 SNEGSKA (reference sequence).

This clonotype was picked up a small number of times. The chain couples TRBV7-6 to TRBJ2-7; D possibly corresponds to TRBD1 (6 bases). The germline CDR1 and CDR2 sequences are SGHVS and FNYEAQ. Trimming took 5 bases from V and 0 from J, leaving 20 bases between them. The CDR3 extends over 17 amino acids. In DNA form, the CDR3 reads TGTGCCAGCAGCCCTGGCAGGGGTCTATTGGGCTCCTACGAGCAGTACTTC. This translates into CASSPGRGLLGSYEQYF.

The chain uses TRBV27 and TRBJ2-2, with TRBD2 matching over 7 bases. Losses at the gene ends were 2 bases for V and 4 bases for J; bases not matched to a gene: 4. The CDR3 has 15 residues. Germline loops: CDR1 MNHEY, CDR2 SMNVEV (reference sequence). The CDR3 reads CASSLIAGATGELFF. CDR3 bases: TGTGCCAGCAGTTTAATTGCGGGAGCCACCGGGGAGCTGTTTTTT.

This clonotype was counted at least ten times. The J gene is TRBJ2-2, the V gene TRBV2; tentatively, D is TRBD1 or TRBD2 (6 bases each). This CDR3 region has 14 residues. CDR1 is SNHLY and CDR2 is FYNNEI in the germline V gene. Between the trimmed V and J ends, which lost 2 bases and 4 bases, there was a span of 8 bases. The CDR3 nucleotides read TGTGCCAGCAGTGAACGGGGGCGCACCGGGGAGCTGTTTTTT. This encodes CASSERGRTGELFF.

The chain is built from TRBV19 and TRBJ2-1, with a weak D call TRBD2 (5 bases). This CDR3 is built from 17 residues. V was pared by 3 bases and J by 0 bases, with 15 bases between. In germline, CDR1 is LNHDA, CDR2 SQIVND (reference sequence). CDR3 residues: CASSMGGRGGSYNEQFF. CDR3 DNA: TGTGCCAGTAGTATGGGCGGGCGAGGCGGCTCCTACAATGAGCAGTTCTTC.

The chain employs TRBV14 and TRBJ2-3, with 11 bases identical to TRBD2. CDR1 is SGHDN and CDR2 is FVKESK in the germline V gene. The V gene end was trimmed by 4 bases and the J gene end by 2 bases; junction bases not matched to a gene: 5. This CDR3 contains 16 residues. The CDR3 nucleotides read TGTGCCAGCAGCCCCGGGACTAGCGGAGTCACAGATACGCAGTATTTT. This translates into CASSPGTSGVTDTQYF.

This clonotype was observed at least ten times. This chain uses TRBV5-6 with TRBJ2-7; D assignment may be TRBD1 or TRBD2 (5 bases each). Per germline, CDR1 SGHDT and CDR2 YYEEEE. Trimming took off 1 base at V and 2 bases at J, with 13 bases between the two ends. The CDR3 is 15 residues long. CDR3: CASSLWGKRAYEQYF. Here the CDR3 DNA reads TGTGCCAGCAGCTTGTGGGGGAAAAGGGCCTACGAGCAGTACTTC.

This clonotype was detected many times. V usage is TRBV20-1 and J usage is TRBJ1-5, with 8 bases that match TRBD1. The length of the CDR3 is 17 residues. J gave up 6 bases and V 0 bases, and 13 bases lay outside the gene matches. Looked up from germline, CDR1 is DFQATT and CDR2 is SNEGSKA (reference sequence). The CDR3, as DNA: TGCAGTGCTAGAGATCGGAGGGCAGGGGGCATCGGTCAGCCCCAGCATTTT. Encoded protein: CSARDRRAGGIGQPQHF.

In this sample, this clonotype turned up a few times. The CDR3 DNA sequence: TGTGCCAGCAGCTTAGGGTCTATCGGATCCACCGGGGAGCTGTTTTTT. This encodes CASSLGSIGSTGELFF. V gene TRBV7-2 combines with J gene TRBJ2-2; no clear D. The V end lost 1 base, the J end lost 4 bases, and 13 bases lay between the germline ends. CDR3 length: 16 amino acids. Germline CDR1 and CDR2: SGHTA and FQGNSA.

At least ten counts were recorded for this clonotype. The rearrangement joins TRBV7-9 to TRBJ1-1; D may be TRBD1 (6 bases). V was clipped by 3 bases and J by 0 bases, with 20 bases between them. The CDR3 totals 18 residues. Germline V gene lookup returns CDR1 SEHNR and CDR2 FQNEAQ (reference sequence). The CDR3 DNA sequence: TGTGCCAGCAGCTTCTCGCGTCTCAGGGGTACAATGAACACTGAAGCTTTCTTT. Translated: CASSFSRLRGTMNTEAFF. Full variable domain (remainder filled in from reference TRBV7-9 and TRBJ1-1): DTGVSQNPRHKITKRGQNVTFRCDPISEHNRLYWYRQTLGQGPEFLTYFQNEAQLEKSRLLSDRFSAERPKGSFSTLEIQRTEQGDSAMYLCASSFSRLRGTMNTEAFFGQGTRLTVV.

The chain carries TRBV7-9 and TRBJ2-1; D may be TRBD1 or TRBD2 (6 bases each). From germline, CDR1 is SEHNR and CDR2 FQNEAQ (reference sequence). This CDR3 has 14 amino acids. Trimming stripped 8 bases from V and 2 bases from J, with 13 bases between. In DNA, the CDR3 is TGTGCCAGCTCGAAGGGGGGTCCCTACAATGAGCAGTTCTTC. Protein product: CASSKGGPYNEQFF. Drawing the rest from reference TRBV7-9 and TRBJ2-1, the complete variable domain is DTGVSQNPRHKITKRGQNVTFRCDPISEHNRLYWYRQTLGQGPEFLTYFQNEAQLEKSRLLSDRFSAERPKGSFSTLEIQRTEQGDSAMYLCASSKGGPYNEQFFGPGTRLTVL.